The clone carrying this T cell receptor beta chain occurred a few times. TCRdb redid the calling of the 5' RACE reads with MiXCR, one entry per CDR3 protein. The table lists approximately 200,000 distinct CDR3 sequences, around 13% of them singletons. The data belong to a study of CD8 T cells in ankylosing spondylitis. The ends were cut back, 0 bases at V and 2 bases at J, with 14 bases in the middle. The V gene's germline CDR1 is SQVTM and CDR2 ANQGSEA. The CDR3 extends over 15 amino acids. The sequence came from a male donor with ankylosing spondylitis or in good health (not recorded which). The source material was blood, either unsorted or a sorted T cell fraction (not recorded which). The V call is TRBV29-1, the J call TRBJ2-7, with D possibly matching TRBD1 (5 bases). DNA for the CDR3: TGCAGCGTTGAAGATCCCAGGGATCCTACCTACGAGCAGTACTTC. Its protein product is CSVEDPRDPTYEQYF.